This TCR beta chain was retrieved from a study of T-cell reconstitution after alpha-beta-depleted transplantation in children. Overall study results and limits: Recipient T cells and thymic progenitors that survived gave rise to the high TCRbeta diversity observed at day 60 in some patients. T-cell counts and diversity were attributed mostly to newly produced T cells one year after transplant.

For TCRbeta, the library was prepared with unique molecular identifiers. Each CDR3 protein is one row after TCRdb ran MiXCR on the PCR reads. The table lists roughly 48,000 distinct CDR3 sequences, 5.8% of them singletons, with around 31% in the top ten. Looked up from germline, CDR1 is SGDLS and CDR2 is YYNGEE. The ends lost 4 bases at V and 0 bases at J; junction bases unmatched: 3. This CDR3 contains 15 residues. Remarks on this clonotype: What it binds is not known.

This chain uses TRBV9 with TRBJ2-3, with 9 positions matching TRBD1. This TCR derives from a female patient between 2 and 15 years old who had a stem cell transplant for aplastic anemia, so the T cells may come from the graft donor. This specimen consisted of PBMCs, mostly from graft donor cells, obtained 60 days after TCRalphabeta/CD19-depleted stem cell transplant. CDR3 protein: CASSPTGGSTDTQYF. CDR3 DNA: TGTGCCAGCAGCCCTACAGGGGGCAGCACAGATACGCAGTATTTT.